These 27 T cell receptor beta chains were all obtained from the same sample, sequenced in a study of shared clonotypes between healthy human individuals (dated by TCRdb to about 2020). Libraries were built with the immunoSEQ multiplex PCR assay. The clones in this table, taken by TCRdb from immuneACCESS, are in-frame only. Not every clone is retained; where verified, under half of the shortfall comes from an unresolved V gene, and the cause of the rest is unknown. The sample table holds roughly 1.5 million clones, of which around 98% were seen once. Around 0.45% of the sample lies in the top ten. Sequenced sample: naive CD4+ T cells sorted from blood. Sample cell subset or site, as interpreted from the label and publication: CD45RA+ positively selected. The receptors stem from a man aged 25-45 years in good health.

The CDR3 nucleotides read TGTGCCAGCAGCGTTTGGGACAGGGGGTTAGATGGCTACACCTTC. This codes for CASSVWDRGLDGYTF. This chain connects TRBV5-4 to TRBJ1-2, with TRBD1 matching over 11 bases. CDR1 is SGHNT and CDR2 is YYREEE in the germline V gene (reference sequence). This CDR3 is 15 amino acids long. The V gene end was trimmed by 4 bases and the J gene end by 6 bases; junction bases not matched to a gene: 8.

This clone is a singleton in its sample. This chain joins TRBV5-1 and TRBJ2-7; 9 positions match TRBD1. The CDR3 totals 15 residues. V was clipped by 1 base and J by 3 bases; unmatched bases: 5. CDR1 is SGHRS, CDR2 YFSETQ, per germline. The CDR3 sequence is CASSLRQGEHYEQYF. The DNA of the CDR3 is TGCGCCAGCAGCTTGAGACAGGGGGAACACTACGAGCAGTACTTC.

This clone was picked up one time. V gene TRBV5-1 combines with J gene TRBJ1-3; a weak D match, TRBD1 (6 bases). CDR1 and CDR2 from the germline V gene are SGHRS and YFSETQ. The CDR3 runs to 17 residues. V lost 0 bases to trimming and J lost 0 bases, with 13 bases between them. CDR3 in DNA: TGCGCCAGCAGCTTGGATGGGACACTCTACTCTGGAAACACCATATATTTT. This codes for CASSLDGTLYSGNTIYF.

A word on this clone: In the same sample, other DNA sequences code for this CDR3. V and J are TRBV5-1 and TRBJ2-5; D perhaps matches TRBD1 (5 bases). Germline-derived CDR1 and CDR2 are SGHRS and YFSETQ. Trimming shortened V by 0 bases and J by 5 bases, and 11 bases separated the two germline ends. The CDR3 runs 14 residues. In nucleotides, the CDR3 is TGCGCCAGCAGCTTGGATAGGGGTGCGGAGACCCAGTACTTC. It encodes CASSLDRGAETQYF.

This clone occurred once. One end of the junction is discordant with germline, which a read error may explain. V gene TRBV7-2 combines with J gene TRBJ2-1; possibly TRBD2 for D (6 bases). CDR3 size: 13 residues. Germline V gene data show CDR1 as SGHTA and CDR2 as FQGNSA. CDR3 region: CASSPKDYDEQFF. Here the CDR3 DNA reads TGTGCCAGCAGCCCGAAGGACTACGATGAGCAGTTCTTC. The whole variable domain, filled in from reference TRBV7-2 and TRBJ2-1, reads GAGVSQSPSNKVTEKGKDVELRCDPISGHTALYWYRQSLGQGLEFLIYFQGNSAPDKSGLPSDRFSAERTGGSVSTLTIQRTQQEDSAVYLCASSPKDYDEQFFGPGTRLTVL.

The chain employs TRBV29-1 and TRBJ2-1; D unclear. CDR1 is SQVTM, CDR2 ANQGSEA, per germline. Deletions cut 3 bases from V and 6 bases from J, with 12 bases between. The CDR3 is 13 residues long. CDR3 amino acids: CSVDLVSPNEQFF. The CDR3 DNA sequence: TGCAGCGTTGACTTAGTGAGTCCCAATGAGCAGTTCTTC.

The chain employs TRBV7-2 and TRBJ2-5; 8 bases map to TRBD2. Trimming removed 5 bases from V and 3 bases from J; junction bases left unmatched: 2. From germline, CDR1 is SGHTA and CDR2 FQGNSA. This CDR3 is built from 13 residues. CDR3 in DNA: TGTGCCAGCAGCCCGGGGGGGGAAGAGACCCAGTACTTC. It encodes CASSPGGEETQYF. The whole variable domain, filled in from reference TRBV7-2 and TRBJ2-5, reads GAGVSQSPSNKVTEKGKDVELRCDPISGHTALYWYRQSLGQGLEFLIYFQGNSAPDKSGLPSDRFSAERTGGSVSTLTIQRTQQEDSAVYLCASSPGGEETQYFGPGTRLLVL.

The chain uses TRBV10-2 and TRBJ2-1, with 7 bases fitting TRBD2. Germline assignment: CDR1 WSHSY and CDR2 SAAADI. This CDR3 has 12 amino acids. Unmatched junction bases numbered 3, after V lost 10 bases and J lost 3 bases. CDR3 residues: CATGTIYNEQFF. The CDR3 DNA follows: TGCGCCACCGGGACTATCTACAATGAGCAGTTCTTC.

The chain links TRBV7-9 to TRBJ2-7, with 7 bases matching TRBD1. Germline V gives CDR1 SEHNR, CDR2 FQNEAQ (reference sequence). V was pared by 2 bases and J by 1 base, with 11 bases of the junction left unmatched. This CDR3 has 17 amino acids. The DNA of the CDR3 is TGTGCCAGCAGCTTAAGGCCGGGACAGTTTGGATCCTACGAGCAGTACTTC. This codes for CASSLRPGQFGSYEQYF.

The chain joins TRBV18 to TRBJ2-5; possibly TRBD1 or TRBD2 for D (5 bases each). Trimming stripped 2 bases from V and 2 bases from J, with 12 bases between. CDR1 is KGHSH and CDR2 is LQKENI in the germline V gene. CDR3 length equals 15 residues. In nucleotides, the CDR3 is TGTGCCAGCTCACCAGGCCGGGGCCCACAAGAGACCCAGTACTTC. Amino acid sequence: CASSPGRGPQETQYF. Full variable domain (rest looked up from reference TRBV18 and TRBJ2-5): NAGVMQNPRHLVRRRGQEARLRCSPMKGHSHVYWYRQLPEEGLKFMVYLQKENIIDESGMPKERFSAEFPKEGPSILRIQQVVRGDSAAYFCASSPGRGPQETQYFGPGTRLLVL.

CDR3 sequence: CASSRSPEQYF. The CDR3 DNA follows: TGTGCCAGCAGCAGATCCCCCGAGCAGTACTTC. This sequence joins TRBV11-2 and TRBJ2-7, with D unresolved. The CDR3 has 11 residues. Deletions cut 5 bases from V and 6 bases from J, with 8 bases between. CDR1 and CDR2 from the germline V gene are SGHAT and FQNNGV.

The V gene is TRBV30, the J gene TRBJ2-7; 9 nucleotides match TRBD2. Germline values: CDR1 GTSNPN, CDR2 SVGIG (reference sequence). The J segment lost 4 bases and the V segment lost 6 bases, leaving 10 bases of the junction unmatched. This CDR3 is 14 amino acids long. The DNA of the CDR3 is TGTGCCTGCCTTAAGGTGCGGGAGGGGTACGAGCAGTACTTC. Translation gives CACLKVREGYEQYF.

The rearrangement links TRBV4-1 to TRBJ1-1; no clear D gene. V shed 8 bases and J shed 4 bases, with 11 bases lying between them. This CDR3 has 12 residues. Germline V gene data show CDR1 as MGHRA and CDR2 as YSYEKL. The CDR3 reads CASGIRGTEAFF. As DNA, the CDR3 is TGCGCCAGCGGGATCCGGGGCACTGAAGCTTTCTTT.

The CDR3 here is CASSGTENPGANVLTF. The CDR3 DNA reads TGTGCCAGCAGTGGGACCGAAAACCCGGGGGCCAACGTCCTGACTTTC. J is TRBJ2-6 and V is TRBV2; D unresolved. The length of the CDR3 is 16 residues. The ends were cut back, 4 bases at V and 4 bases at J, with 14 bases in the middle. The germline gives CDR1 SNHLY, CDR2 FYNNEI. The full variable domain, rest sourced from reference TRBV2 and TRBJ2-6, is EPEVTQTPSHQVTQMGQEVILRCVPISNHLYFYWYRQILGQKVEFLVSFYNNEISEKSEIFDDQFSVERPDGSNFTLKIRSTKLEDSAMYFCASSGTENPGANVLTFGAGSRLTVL.

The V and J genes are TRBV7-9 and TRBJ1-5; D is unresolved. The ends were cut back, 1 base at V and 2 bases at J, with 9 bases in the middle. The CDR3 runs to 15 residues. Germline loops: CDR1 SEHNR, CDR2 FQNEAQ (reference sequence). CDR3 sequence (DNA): TGTGCCAGCAGCTTAGTCTCTGGAGGCAATCAGCCCCAGCATTTT. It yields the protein CASSLVSGGNQPQHF. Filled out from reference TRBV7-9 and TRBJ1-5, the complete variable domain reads DTGVSQNPRHKITKRGQNVTFRCDPISEHNRLYWYRQTLGQGPEFLTYFQNEAQLEKSRLLSDRFSAERPKGSFSTLEIQRTEQGDSAMYLCASSLVSGGNQPQHFGDGTRLSIL.

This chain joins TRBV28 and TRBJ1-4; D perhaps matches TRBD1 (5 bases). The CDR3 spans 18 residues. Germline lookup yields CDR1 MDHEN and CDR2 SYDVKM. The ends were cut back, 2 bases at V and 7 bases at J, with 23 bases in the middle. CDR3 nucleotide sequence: TGTGCCAGCAGTTTAAGGTGGAGGGGACGGAGGGCGGGTGAAAAACTGTTTTTT. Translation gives CASSLRWRGRRAGEKLFF.

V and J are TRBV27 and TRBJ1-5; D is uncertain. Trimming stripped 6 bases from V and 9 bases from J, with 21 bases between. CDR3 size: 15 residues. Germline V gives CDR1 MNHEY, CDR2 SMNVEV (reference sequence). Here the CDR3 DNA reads TGTGCCAGCAGGGCCGCCGCGCCAGCCATTTGGCCCCAGCATTTT. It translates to CASRAAAPAIWPQHF.

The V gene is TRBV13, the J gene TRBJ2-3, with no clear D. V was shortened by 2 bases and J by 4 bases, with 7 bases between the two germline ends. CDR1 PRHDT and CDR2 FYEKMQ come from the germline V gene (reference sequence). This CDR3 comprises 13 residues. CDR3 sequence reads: CASSLHRPDTQYF. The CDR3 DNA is TGTGCCAGCAGCTTACATCGACCAGATACGCAGTATTTT.

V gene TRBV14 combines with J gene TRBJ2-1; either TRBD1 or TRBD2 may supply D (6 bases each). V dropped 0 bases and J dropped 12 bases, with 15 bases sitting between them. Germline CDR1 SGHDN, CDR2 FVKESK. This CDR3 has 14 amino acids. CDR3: CASSQDVWGAWQFF. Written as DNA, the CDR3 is TGTGCCAGCAGCCAAGACGTTTGGGGGGCTTGGCAGTTCTTC.

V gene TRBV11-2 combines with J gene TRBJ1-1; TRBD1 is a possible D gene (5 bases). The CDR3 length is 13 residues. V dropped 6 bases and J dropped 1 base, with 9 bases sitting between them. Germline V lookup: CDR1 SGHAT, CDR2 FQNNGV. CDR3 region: CASSRDWNTEAFF. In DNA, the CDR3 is TGTGCCAGCAGTCGGGACTGGAACACTGAAGCTTTCTTT.

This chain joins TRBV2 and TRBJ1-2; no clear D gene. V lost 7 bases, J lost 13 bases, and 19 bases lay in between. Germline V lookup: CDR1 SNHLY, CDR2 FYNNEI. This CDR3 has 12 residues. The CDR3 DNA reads TGTGCCAGCATGAAGGGTCTATCATTTCTCACCTTC. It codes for CASMKGLSFLTF.

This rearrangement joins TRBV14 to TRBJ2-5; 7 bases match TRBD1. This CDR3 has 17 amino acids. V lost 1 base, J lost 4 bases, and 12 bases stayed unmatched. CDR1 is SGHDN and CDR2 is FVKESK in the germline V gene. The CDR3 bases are TGTGCCAGCAGCCAAGGGTTGAGACAGGGAATTCGAGAGACCCAGTACTTC. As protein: CASSQGLRQGIRETQYF.

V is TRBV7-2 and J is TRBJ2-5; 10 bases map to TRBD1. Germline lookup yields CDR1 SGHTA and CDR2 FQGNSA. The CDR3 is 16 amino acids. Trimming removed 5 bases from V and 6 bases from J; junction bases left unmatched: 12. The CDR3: CASSPLPTGGRQTQYF. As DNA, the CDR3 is TGTGCCAGCAGCCCATTACCGACAGGGGGCAGGCAGACCCAGTACTTC.

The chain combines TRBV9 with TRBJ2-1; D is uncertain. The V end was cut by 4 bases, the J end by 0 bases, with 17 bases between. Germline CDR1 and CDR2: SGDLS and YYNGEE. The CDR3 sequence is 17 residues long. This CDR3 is CASSPAVLPTSYNEQFF. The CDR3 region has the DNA TGTGCCAGCAGCCCGGCGGTGTTACCCACCTCCTACAATGAGCAGTTCTTC.

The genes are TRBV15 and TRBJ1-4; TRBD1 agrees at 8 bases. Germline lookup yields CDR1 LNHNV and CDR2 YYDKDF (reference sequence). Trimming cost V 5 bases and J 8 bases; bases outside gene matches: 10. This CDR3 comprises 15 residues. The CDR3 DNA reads TGTGCCACCAGCGGGTGGACAGGGAGATCGGAAAAACTGTTTTTT. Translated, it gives CATSGWTGRSEKLFF.

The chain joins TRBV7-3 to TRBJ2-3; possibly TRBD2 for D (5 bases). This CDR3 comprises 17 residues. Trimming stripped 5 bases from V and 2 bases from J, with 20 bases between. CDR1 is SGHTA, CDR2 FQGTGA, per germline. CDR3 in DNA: TGTGCCAGCAGCCCCCAAACTAGGGTGTCCTCCACAGATACGCAGTATTTT. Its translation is CASSPQTRVSSTDTQYF.

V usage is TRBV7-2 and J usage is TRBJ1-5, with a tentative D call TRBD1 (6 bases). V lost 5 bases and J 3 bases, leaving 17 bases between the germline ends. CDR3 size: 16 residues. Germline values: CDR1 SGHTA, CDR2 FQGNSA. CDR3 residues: CASSNDRRTYNQPQHF. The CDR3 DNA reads TGTGCCAGCAGCAACGACAGGAGAACGTACAATCAGCCCCAGCATTTT.